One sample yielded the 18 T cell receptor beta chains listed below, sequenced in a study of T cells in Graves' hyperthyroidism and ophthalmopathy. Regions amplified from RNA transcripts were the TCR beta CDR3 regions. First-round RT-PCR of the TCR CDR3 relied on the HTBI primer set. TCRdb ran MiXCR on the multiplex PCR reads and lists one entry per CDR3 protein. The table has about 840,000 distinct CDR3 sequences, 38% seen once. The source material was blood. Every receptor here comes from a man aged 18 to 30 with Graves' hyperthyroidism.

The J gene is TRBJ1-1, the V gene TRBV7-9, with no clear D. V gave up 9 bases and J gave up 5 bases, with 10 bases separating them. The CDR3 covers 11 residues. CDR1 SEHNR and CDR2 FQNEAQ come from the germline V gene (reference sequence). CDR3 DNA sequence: TGTGCCAGTGAAGGGAAGACTGAAGCTTTCTTT. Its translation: CASEGKTEAFF.

The CDR3 nucleotides are TGTGCCACCAGCAGAGATATAGGAGGGAGCGGAGATACGCAGTATTTT. Translation: CATSRDIGGSGDTQYF. V and J are TRBV15 and TRBJ2-3; maybe TRBD2 (6 bases). This CDR3 is built from 16 residues. From germline, CDR1 is LNHNV and CDR2 YYDKDF (reference sequence). V gave up 0 bases and J gave up 5 bases, with 15 bases separating them.

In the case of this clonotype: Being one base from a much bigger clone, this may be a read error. CDR3 amino acids: CASSLGPLVNTEAFF. Written as DNA, the CDR3 is TGTGCCAGCAGCCTCGGGCCCCTCGTGAACACTGAAGCTTTCTTT. The chain recombines TRBV7-2 with TRBJ1-1; D unresolved. Germline assignment: CDR1 SGHTA and CDR2 FQGNSA. Trimming left V 5 bases short and J 0 bases short, with 13 bases between. The CDR3 extends over 15 amino acids.

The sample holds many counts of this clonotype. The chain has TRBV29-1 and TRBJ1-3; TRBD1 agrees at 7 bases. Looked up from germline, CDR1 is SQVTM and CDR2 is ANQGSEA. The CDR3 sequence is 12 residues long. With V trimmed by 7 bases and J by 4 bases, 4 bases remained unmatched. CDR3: CSGLTGGNTIYF. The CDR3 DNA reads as TGCAGCGGCCTGACAGGGGGAAACACCATATATTTT.

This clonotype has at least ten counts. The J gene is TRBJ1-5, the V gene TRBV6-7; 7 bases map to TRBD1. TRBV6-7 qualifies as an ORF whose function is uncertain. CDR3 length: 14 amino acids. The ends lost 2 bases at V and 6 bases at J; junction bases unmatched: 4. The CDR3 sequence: CASSYRGHTQPQHF. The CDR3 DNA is TGTGCCAGCAGTTACAGGGGGCACACTCAGCCCCAGCATTTT.

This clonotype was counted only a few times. CDR3: CASSLNSRKYEQYF. CDR3 coding DNA: TGCGCCAGCAGCTTGAACTCTAGAAAATACGAGCAGTACTTC. This chain joins TRBV5-1 and TRBJ2-7; unclear D gene. The CDR3 has 14 residues. Germline values: CDR1 SGHRS, CDR2 YFSETQ. Trimming shortened V by 1 base and J by 4 bases, and 12 bases separated the two germline ends. The whole variable domain, remainder taken from reference TRBV5-1 and TRBJ2-7, is KAGVTQTPRYLIKTRGQQVTLSCSPISGHRSVSWYQQTPGQGLQFLFEYFSETQRNKGNFPGRFSGRQFSNSRSEMNVSTLELGDSALYLCASSLNSRKYEQYFGPGTRLTVT.

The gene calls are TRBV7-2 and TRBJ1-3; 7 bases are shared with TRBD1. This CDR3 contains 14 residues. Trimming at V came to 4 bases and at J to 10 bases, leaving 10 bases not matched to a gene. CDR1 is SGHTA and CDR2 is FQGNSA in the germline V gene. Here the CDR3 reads CASSWTTGVETIYF. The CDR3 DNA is TGTGCCAGCAGCTGGACCACAGGGGTTGAAACCATATATTTT.

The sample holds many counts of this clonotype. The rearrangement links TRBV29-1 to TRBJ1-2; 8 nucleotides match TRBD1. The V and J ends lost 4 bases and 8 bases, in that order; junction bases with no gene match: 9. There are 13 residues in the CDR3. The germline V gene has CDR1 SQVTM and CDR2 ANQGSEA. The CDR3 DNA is TGCAGCGTTGCGTGGCAGGGGGCGCGGGGCTACACCTTC. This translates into CSVAWQGARGYTF.

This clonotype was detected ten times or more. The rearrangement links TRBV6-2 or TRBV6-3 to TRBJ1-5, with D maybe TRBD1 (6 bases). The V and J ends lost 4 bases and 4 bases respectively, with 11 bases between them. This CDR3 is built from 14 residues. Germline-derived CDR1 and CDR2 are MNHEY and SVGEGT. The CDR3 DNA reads TGTGCCAGCAGTTCCTGGGACACAAATCAGCCCCAGCATTTT. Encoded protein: CASSSWDTNQPQHF.

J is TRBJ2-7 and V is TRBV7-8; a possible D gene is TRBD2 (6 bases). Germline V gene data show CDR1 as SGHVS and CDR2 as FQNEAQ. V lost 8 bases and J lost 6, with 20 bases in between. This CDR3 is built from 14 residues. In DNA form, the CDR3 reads TGTGCCAGCGCCCTCCGGGACTCTTCGGGCGAGCAGTACTTC. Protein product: CASALRDSSGEQYF.

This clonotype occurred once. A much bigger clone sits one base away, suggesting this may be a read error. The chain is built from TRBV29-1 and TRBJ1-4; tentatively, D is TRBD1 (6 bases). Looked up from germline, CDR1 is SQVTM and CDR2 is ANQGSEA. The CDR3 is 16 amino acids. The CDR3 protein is CNVEDLGRGRGEKLFF. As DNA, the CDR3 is TGCAACGTTGAAGATCTGGGCAGGGGAAGGGGTGAAAAACTGTTTTTT.

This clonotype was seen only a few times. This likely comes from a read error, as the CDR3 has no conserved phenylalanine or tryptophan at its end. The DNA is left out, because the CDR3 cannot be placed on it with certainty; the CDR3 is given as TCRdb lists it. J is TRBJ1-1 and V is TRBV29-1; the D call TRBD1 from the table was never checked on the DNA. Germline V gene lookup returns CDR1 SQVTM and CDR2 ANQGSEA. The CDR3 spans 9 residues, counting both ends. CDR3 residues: CSVATGAGG.

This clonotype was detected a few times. Here the CDR3 DNA reads TGTGCCAGCAGATCCTCCGGGACAGGAGAGTACTTC. Its protein product is CASRSSGTGEYF. The chain couples TRBV12-3 or TRBV12-4 to TRBJ2-7, with 8 bases fitting TRBD1. The trim removed 6 bases at V and 11 bases at J, leaving 9 bases unmatched. There are 12 residues in the CDR3.

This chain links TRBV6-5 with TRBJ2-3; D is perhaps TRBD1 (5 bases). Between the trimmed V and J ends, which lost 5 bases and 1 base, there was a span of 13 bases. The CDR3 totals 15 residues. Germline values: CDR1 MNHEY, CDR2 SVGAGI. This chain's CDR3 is CASSPLQTGTDTQYF. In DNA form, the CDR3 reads TGTGCCAGCAGTCCCCTCCAGACAGGCACAGATACGCAGTATTTT.

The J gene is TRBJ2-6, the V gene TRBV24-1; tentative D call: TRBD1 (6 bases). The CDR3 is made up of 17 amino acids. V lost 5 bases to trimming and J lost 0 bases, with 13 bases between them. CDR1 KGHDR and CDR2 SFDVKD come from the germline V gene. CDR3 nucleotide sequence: TGTGCCACCAGTGCCGGGACATTCGTCTCTGGGGCCAACGTCCTGACTTTC. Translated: CATSAGTFVSGANVLTF.

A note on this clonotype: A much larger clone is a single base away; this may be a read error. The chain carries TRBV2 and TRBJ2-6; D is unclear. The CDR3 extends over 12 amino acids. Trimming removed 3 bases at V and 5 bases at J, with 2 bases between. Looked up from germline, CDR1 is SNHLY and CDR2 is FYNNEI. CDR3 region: CASSDRANVLTF. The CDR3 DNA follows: TGTGCCAGCAGTGACAGGGCCAACGTCCTGACTTTC.

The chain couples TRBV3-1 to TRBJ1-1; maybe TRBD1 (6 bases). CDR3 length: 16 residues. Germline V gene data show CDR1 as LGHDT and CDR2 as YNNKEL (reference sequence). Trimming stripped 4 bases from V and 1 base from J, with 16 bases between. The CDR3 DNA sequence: TGTGCCAGCAGCCCATTCAGGACAGCTAAGAACACTGAAGCTTTCTTT. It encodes CASSPFRTAKNTEAFF.

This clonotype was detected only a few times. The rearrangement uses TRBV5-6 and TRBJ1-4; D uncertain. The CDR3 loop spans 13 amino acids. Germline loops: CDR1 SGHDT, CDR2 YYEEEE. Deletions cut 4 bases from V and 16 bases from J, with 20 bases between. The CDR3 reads CASSGGRGPIKFF. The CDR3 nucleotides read TGTGCCAGCAGCGGAGGACGCGGCCCTATTAAGTTTTTT. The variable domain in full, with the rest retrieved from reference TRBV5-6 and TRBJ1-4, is DAGVTQSPTHLIKTRGQQVTLRCSPKSGHDTVSWYQQALGQGPQFIFQYYEEEERQRGNFPDRFSGHQFPNYSSELNVNALLLGDSALYLCASSGGRGPIKFFGSGTQLSVL.